Presented here are 22 T cell receptor beta chains from one specimen sequenced in a study of cytomegalovirus exposure and HLA in healthy donors. The primer mix had 60 Vbeta and 13 Jbeta primers. TCRdb's copy holds only in-frame clones and misses some; the assay was immunoSEQ multiplex PCR. The table shows some 140,000 clones, with 75% to 80% occurring only once. Specimen: PBMCs. The receptors here all came from a man in his thirties or forties in good health and CMV-seronegative.

The chain employs TRBV27 and TRBJ2-7, with D possibly TRBD2 on 5 matching bases. The CDR3 has 13 residues. V was clipped by 6 bases and J by 6 bases, with 15 bases between them. Germline V gene data show CDR1 as MNHEY and CDR2 as SMNVEV (reference sequence). The CDR3 bases are TGTGCCAGCAGCCGGACTCTTGGTACCGAGCAGTACTTC. Its protein product is CASSRTLGTEQYF.

V gene TRBV29-1 combines with J gene TRBJ2-7, with 7 bases lining up with TRBD2. Germline loops: CDR1 SQVTM, CDR2 ANQGSEA. The CDR3 has 12 amino acids. V lost 3 bases to trimming and J lost 3 bases; unmatched junction nucleotides: 2. CDR3 DNA: TGCAGCGTTGAGGCTAGCGGCTACGAGCAGTACTTC. The encoded protein is CSVEASGYEQYF.

V and J are TRBV6-1 and TRBJ1-1; D is possibly TRBD1 (5 bases). The CDR3 contains 14 residues. CDR1 MNHNS and CDR2 SASEGT come from the germline V gene. CDR3 DNA sequence: TGTGCGCTAAGACGGGCCCAGGGGAACACTGAAGCTTTCTTT. This codes for CALRRAQGNTEAFF.

The chain couples TRBV7-9 to TRBJ2-5, with TRBD1 identical over 8 bases. The CDR3 totals 15 residues. From germline, CDR1 is SEHNR and CDR2 FQNEAQ (reference sequence). The V and J ends lost 5 bases and 1 base, in that order; junction bases with no gene match: 6. CDR3 coding DNA: TGTGCCAGCAGCCCGGGGACAGGCCTCCAAGAGACCCAGTACTTC. Encoded protein: CASSPGTGLQETQYF.

The chain links TRBV6-1 to TRBJ2-7, with 10 bases aligning to TRBD1. The CDR3 length is 13 residues. V trimming: 6 bases; J trimming: 12 bases; junction bases outside the gene matches: 11. CDR1 MNHNS and CDR2 SASEGT come from the germline V gene. The CDR3 DNA is TGTGCCAGCAGAGCACCCGGGACAGGGGTAGCGTACTTC. This gives the protein CASRAPGTGVAYF.

The V call is TRBV7-8, the J call TRBJ2-5; 7 bases map to TRBD1. Germline CDR1 is SGHVS and CDR2 is FQNEAQ. Trimming took 5 bases from V and 1 from J; bases not matched to a gene: 7. The CDR3 spans 15 residues. CDR3: CASSPQTGPQETQYF. The CDR3 DNA is TGTGCCAGCAGCCCCCAGACAGGGCCCCAAGAGACCCAGTACTTC.

The CDR3 spells CASSSTGLLYEQYF. The CDR3 DNA reads as TGTGCCAGCAGCTCAACGGGACTCCTCTACGAGCAGTACTTC. The chain has TRBV7-9 and TRBJ2-7, with a tentative D call TRBD2 (6 bases). The CDR3 totals 14 residues. Trimming removed 4 bases from V and 3 bases from J, with 13 bases in between. Germline CDR1 and CDR2: SEHNR and FQNEAQ (reference sequence). The entire variable domain, with the rest obtained from reference TRBV7-9 and TRBJ2-7, is as follows: DTGVSQNPRHKITKRGQNVTFRCDPISEHNRLYWYRQTLGQGPEFLTYFQNEAQLEKSRLLSDRFSAERPKGSFSTLEIQRTEQGDSAMYLCASSSTGLLYEQYFGPGTRLTVT.

The V gene is TRBV7-9, the J gene TRBJ2-5; no definite D call. The germline V gene has CDR1 SEHNR and CDR2 FQNEAQ (reference sequence). Trimming took 4 bases from V and 1 from J, leaving 13 bases between them. The CDR3 is 15 residues long. The CDR3 sequence: CASSSLLALQETQYF. The CDR3 nucleotides read TGTGCCAGCAGCTCGTTGCTTGCGCTCCAAGAGACCCAGTACTTC.

In the case of this clone: At one boundary the junction diverges from the germline segment, which might be a read error. This chain links TRBV11-2 with TRBJ1-1; 7 bases map to TRBD1. This CDR3 contains 14 residues. CDR1 is SGHAT, CDR2 FQNNGV, per germline. In DNA, the CDR3 is TGTGCCAGCAGCTTCCTGACAGGGAACGCTGAAGCTTTCTTT. Encoded protein: CASSFLTGNAEAFF.

This clone was counted a few times. The rearrangement links TRBV7-2 to TRBJ1-1; 12 bases are shared with TRBD1. This CDR3 is 14 amino acids long. The V segment lost 4 bases and the J segment 4 bases; nucleotides outside the gene matches: 1. From germline, CDR1 is SGHTA and CDR2 FQGNSA. Here the CDR3 reads CASSSGQGATEAFF. CDR3 coding DNA: TGTGCCAGCAGCTCGGGACAGGGGGCCACTGAAGCTTTCTTT.

CDR3 loop: CASSQNSGYTDTQYF. The CDR3 DNA is TGCGCCAGCAGCCAAAATAGCGGTTACACAGATACGCAGTATTTT. The chain couples TRBV4-1 to TRBJ2-3, with D maybe TRBD2 (6 bases). Per germline, CDR1 MGHRA and CDR2 YSYEKL. Trimming took off 2 bases at V and 2 bases at J, with 11 bases between the two ends. The CDR3 sequence is 15 residues long.

V usage is TRBV21-1 and J usage is TRBJ1-1; the D call TRBD1 from the table was never checked on the DNA. TRBV21-1 is deemed a pseudogene. CDR3 length equals 17 residues. In DNA, the CDR3 is TGTGCCAGCAGCAAGAGAACCAGGGGACCGATGAACACTGAAGCTTTCTTT. It codes for CASSKRTRGPMNTEAFF.

The chain is built from TRBV11-3 and TRBJ1-2; TRBD1 aligns across 7 bases. CDR1 and CDR2 from the germline V gene are SGHNT and YENEEA. V trimming: 1 base; J trimming: 4 bases; junction bases outside the gene matches: 6. The CDR3 is 15 residues long. This CDR3 reads CASSLVDRAVYGYTF. The CDR3 nucleotides are TGTGCCAGCAGCTTAGTCGACAGGGCGGTCTATGGCTACACCTTC.

This clone has more than one count but fewer than ten. The rearrangement joins TRBV11-1 to TRBJ2-3; 8 positions match TRBD2. Germline V CDR1 and CDR2: SGHAT, FQDESV (reference sequence). The CDR3 is 17 amino acids. Germline trimming cut 5 bases from V and 3 bases from J; bases unmatched to any gene: 13. CDR3 sequence (DNA): TGTGCCAGCAGCGCTCTCCTAAGCGGGAGCCTAACAGATACGCAGTATTTT. It encodes CASSALLSGSLTDTQYF. The full variable domain, in which reference TRBV11-1 and TRBJ2-3 provide the parts outside the CDR3, is EAEVAQSPRYKITEKSQAVAFWCDPISGHATLYWYRQILGQGPELLVQFQDESVVDDSQLPKDRFSAERLKGVDSTLKIQPAELGDSAMYLCASSALLSGSLTDTQYFGPGTRLTVL.

This sequence joins TRBV6-1 and TRBJ1-2; a weak D match, TRBD1 (6 bases). The CDR3 has 14 amino acids. Germline values: CDR1 MNHNS, CDR2 SASEGT. Trimming cost V 6 bases and J 3 bases, with 14 bases left between them. The DNA for the CDR3 is TGTGCCAGCAGAATCCTCCGGACAGACTATGGCTACACCTTC. Translating it yields CASRILRTDYGYTF.

The rearrangement joins TRBV4-1 to TRBJ2-7, with TRBD2 as a possible D gene (6 bases). V lost 1 base and J 5 bases, leaving 12 bases between the germline ends. The CDR3 length is 14 residues. Germline V gives CDR1 MGHRA, CDR2 YSYEKL. For the CDR3, the DNA is TGCGCCAGCAGCCAAGGGCAGGGAGGCCACGAGCAGTACTTC. Translated: CASSQGQGGHEQYF.

Notes on this clone: This sample includes further DNA sequences coding for the same CDR3. The chain links TRBV5-1 to TRBJ1-4; possibly TRBD1 for D (5 bases). Germline lookup yields CDR1 SGHRS and CDR2 YFSETQ. V was trimmed by 1 base and J by 2 bases, leaving 9 bases between them. This CDR3 has 15 residues. The CDR3 protein is CASSLSGGTNEKLFF. The CDR3 DNA is TGCGCCAGCAGCTTGAGTGGGGGGACTAATGAAAAACTGTTTTTT.

The J gene is TRBJ2-1, the V gene TRBV7-6; 8 bases are a match to TRBD2. Germline CDR1 and CDR2: SGHVS and FNYEAQ. CDR3 size: 11 residues. The V and J ends lost 4 bases and 12 bases, in that order; junction bases with no gene match: 2. Here the CDR3 DNA reads TGTGCCAGCAGCTCCGGGACTAGGCAGTTCTTC. It yields the protein CASSSGTRQFF.

This clone came up once. The V gene is TRBV2, the J gene TRBJ2-7, with D possibly matching TRBD1 (6 bases). Germline CDR1 reads SNHLY; CDR2 reads FYNNEI. The CDR3 extends over 15 amino acids. Trimming cost V 6 bases and J 2 bases, with 17 bases left between them. DNA of the CDR3: TGTGCCAGCAGCCGCCCTGGGGCAGGGGCCTACGAGCAGTACTTC. This gives the protein CASSRPGAGAYEQYF.

The rearrangement links TRBV19 to TRBJ2-1, with 11 bases aligning to TRBD2. The CDR3 extends over 14 amino acids. The J segment lost 10 bases and the V segment lost 5 bases, leaving 7 bases of the junction unmatched. Germline CDR1 and CDR2: LNHDA and SQIVND (reference sequence). This chain's CDR3 is CASSPMTSGAEQFF. The DNA of the CDR3 is TGTGCCAGTAGTCCTATGACTAGCGGGGCCGAGCAGTTCTTC.

The genes are TRBV30 and TRBJ2-5; tentative D call: TRBD2 (6 bases). The germline V gene encodes CDR1 GTSNPN and CDR2 SVGIG (reference sequence). There are 15 residues in the CDR3. The V end lost 1 base, the J end lost 1 base, and 13 bases lay between the germline ends. This CDR3 reads CAWSGVSGAQETQYF. Written as DNA, the CDR3 is TGTGCCTGGAGTGGGGTTAGCGGAGCCCAAGAGACCCAGTACTTC.

The chain has TRBV27 and TRBJ2-3; TRBD2 agrees at 7 bases. This CDR3 region has 16 residues. J lost 0 bases, V lost 4 bases, and 7 bases had no gene match. Germline loops: CDR1 MNHEY, CDR2 SMNVEV (reference sequence). CDR3 loop: CASSSRLAVSTDTQYF. The CDR3 DNA is TGTGCCAGCAGTTCCCGACTAGCAGTGAGCACAGATACGCAGTATTTT.